This TCR beta chain was sequenced during a study of immune heterogeneity within non-small cell lung tumors. The wider study: Tumors were classified as 4 squamous cell carcinomas, approximately 10 non-squamous carcinomas and 1 not otherwise specified. Study-wide results and limits: For local T-cell clonality, the correlation with local tumor mutational burden was moderate but significant (R roughly 0.35). Identical dominant CDR3 beta clonotypes recurred among a patient's tumor sites, alongside site-unique high-frequency clones.

About this clonotype itself: Its antigen is not known.

The authors used about 600 ng of bulk tumor genomic DNA per sample as template. Every primary tumor yielded several biopsies, spaced far apart, that were taken during surgery. The cohort was untreated, with newly diagnosed non-small cell lung cancer undergoing curative surgery. A multiplex PCR containing 32 V primers and 13 J primers was used to amplify TCR beta CDR3. TCRdb used MiXCR to reprocess the multiplex PCR reads, holding one entry per CDR3 protein. Of more than 9,000 distinct CDR3 sequences in the sample, 25% to 30% were seen once. The ends lost 5 bases at V and 3 bases at J; junction bases unmatched: 13. In germline, CDR1 is SGHNT, CDR2 YENEEA. The CDR3 extends over 16 amino acids.

The sequence derives from a woman aged 55 to 70 with non-small cell lung cancer. Material for sequencing was lung tumor tissue. This chain connects TRBV11-3 to TRBJ2-7; TRBD1 matches at 7 bases. Here the CDR3 reads CASSSRETGSYYEQYF. As DNA, the CDR3 is TGTGCCAGCAGCAGTAGAGAGACAGGGAGCTACTACGAGCAGTACTTC.